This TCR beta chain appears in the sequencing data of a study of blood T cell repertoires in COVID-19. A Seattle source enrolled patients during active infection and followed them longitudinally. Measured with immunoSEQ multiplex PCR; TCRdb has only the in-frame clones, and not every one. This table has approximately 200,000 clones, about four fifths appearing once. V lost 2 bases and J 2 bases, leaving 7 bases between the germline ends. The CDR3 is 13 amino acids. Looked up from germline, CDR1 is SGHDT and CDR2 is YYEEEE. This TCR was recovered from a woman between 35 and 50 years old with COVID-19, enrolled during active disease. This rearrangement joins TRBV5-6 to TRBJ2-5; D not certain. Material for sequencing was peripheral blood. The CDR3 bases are TGTGCCAGCAGCTTAGAGTGGCAAGAGACCCAGTACTTC. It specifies CASSLEWQETQYF.